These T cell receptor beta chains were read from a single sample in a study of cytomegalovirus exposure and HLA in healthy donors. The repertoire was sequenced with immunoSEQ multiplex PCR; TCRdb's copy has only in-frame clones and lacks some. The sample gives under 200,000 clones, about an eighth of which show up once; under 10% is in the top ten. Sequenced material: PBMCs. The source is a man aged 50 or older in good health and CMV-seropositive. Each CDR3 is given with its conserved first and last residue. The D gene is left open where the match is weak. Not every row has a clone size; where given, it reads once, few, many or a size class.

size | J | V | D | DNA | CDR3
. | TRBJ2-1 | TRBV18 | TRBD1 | TGTGCCAGCTCACCCACTTGGACAGGGTACAATGAGCAGTTCTTC | CASSPTWTGYNEQFF
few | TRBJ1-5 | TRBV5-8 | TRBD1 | TGTGCCAGCAGCTTGGGGGGACAGACCAATCAGCCCCAGCATTTT | CASSLGGQTNQPQHF
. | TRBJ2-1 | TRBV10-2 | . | TGCGCCAGCACTCCCCAGGGATGGGATGAGCAGTTCTTC | CASTPQGWDEQFF
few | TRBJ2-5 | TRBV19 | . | TGTGCCAGTAGTACCCGAGAGACCCAGTACTTC | CASSTRETQYF
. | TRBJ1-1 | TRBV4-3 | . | TGCGCCAGCAGCCAAGATTACTGGATAGACAGGTGGAACACTGAAGCTTTCTTT | CASSQDYWIDRWNTEAFF
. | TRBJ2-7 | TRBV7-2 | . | TGTGCCAGCAGTTGGAACAGGGCTGTCGAGCAGTACTTC | CASSWNRAVEQYF
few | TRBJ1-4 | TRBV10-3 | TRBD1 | TGTGCCATCAGAGAGACAGGGGGCAGTGAAAAACTGTTTTTT | CAIRETGGSEKLFF
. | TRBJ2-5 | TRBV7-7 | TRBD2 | TGTGCTAGCAGCTTCGGACTAGCGGGGTACCAAGAGACCCAGTACTTC | CASSFGLAGYQETQYF
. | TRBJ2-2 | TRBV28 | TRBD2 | TGTGCCAGCAGCCTCTTCTTGGGGGAGGGGTTCCTCGAGACCGGGGAGCTGTTTTTT | CASSLFLGEGFLETGELFF
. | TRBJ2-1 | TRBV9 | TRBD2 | TGTGCCAGCAGCGCCGGGGGGATCTCCTACAATGAGCAGTTCTTC | CASSAGGISYNEQFF
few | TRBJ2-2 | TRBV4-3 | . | TGCGCCAGCAGCCAAGATCCGGGAGCGAACACCGGGGAGCTGTTTTTT | CASSQDPGANTGELFF
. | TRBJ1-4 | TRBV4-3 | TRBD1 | TGCGCCAGCAGCCATGCCAGGACAGGGGGGAATGAAAAACTGTTTTTT | CASSHARTGGNEKLFF
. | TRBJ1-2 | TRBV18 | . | TGTGCCAGCTCCCCTGACATCGGTCTCTATGGCTACACCTTC | CASSPDIGLYGYTF
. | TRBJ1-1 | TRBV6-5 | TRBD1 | TGTGCCAGCAGTTACTCTTCCGTGGGGCTGACAGGGGAAGCTTTCTTT | CASSYSSVGLTGEAFF